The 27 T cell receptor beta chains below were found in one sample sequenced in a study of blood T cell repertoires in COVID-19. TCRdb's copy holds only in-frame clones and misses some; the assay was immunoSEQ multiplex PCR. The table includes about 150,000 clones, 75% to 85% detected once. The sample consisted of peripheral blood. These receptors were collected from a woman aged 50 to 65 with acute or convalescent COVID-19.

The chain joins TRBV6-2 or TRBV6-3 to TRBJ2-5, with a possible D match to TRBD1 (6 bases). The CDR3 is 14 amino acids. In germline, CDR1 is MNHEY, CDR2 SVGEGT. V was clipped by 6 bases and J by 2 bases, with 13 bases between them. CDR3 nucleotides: TGTGCCAGCAGCGCCCTGACAGGTCAAGAGACCCAGTACTTC. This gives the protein CASSALTGQETQYF.

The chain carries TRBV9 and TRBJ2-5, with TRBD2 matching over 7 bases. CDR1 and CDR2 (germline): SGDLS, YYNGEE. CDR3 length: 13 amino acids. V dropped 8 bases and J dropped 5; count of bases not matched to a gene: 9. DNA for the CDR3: TGTGCCAGTGGGAATTGGGGGGGTGAGACCCAGTACTTC. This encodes CASGNWGGETQYF.

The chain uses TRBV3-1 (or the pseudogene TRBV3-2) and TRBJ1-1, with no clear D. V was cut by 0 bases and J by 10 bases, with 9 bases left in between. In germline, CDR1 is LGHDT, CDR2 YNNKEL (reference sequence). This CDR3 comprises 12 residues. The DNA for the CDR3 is TGTGCCAGCAGCCAAGACGCAGGTGGAGCTTTCTTT. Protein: CASSQDAGGAFF.

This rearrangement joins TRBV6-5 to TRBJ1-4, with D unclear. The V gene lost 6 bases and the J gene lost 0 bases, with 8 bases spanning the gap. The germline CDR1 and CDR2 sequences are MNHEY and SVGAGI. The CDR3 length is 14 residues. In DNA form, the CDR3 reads TGTGCCAGCAGCCCCTATGCAACTAATGAAAAACTGTTTTTT. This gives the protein CASSPYATNEKLFF.

The CDR3 protein is CASSYGGAEGYEQYF. CDR3 bases: TGTGCCAGCAGTTACGGGGGGGCGGAAGGTTACGAGCAGTACTTC. The chain carries TRBV6-2 or TRBV6-3 and TRBJ2-7; D might be TRBD2 (7 bases). The germline gives CDR1 MNHEY, CDR2 SVGEGT. V lost 2 bases, J lost 4 bases, and 15 bases lay in between. This CDR3 contains 15 residues.

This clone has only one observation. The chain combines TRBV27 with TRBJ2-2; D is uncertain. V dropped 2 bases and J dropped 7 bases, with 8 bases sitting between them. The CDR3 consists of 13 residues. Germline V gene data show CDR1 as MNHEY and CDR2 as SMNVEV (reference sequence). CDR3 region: CASSLSYNGELFF. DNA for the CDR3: TGTGCCAGCAGTTTAAGCTATAACGGGGAGCTGTTTTTT.

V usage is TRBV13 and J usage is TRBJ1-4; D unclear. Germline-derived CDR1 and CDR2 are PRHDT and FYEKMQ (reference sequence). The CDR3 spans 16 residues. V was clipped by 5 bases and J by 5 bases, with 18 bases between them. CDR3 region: CASSLGRFTANEKLFF. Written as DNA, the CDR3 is TGTGCCAGCAGCCTTGGGCGTTTTACGGCGAATGAAAAACTGTTTTTT.

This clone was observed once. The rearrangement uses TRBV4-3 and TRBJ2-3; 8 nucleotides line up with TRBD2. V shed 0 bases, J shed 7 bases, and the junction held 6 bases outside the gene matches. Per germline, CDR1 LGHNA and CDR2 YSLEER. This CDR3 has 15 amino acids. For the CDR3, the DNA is TGCGCCAGCAGCCAAGATTCGGGGGGGGGATATACGCAGTATTTT. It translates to CASSQDSGGGYTQYF.

This CDR3 reads CASSARTSGGRETQYF. CDR3 nucleotide sequence: TGTGCCAGCAGCGCCCGGACTAGCGGGGGTCGAGAGACCCAGTACTTC. The chain couples TRBV11-2 to TRBJ2-5, with 13 nucleotides matching TRBD2. The junction had 7 bases not matched to a gene; V was cut back by 5 bases and J by 4 bases. The germline V gene encodes CDR1 SGHAT and CDR2 FQNNGV. There are 16 residues in the CDR3.

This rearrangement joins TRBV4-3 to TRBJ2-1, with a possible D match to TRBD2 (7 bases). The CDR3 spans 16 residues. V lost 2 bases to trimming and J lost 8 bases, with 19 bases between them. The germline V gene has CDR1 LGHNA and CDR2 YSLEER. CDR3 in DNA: TGCGCCAGCAGCCAATACGGGGGCGGGAGAGGCGATGAGCAGTTCTTC. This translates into CASSQYGGGRGDEQFF.

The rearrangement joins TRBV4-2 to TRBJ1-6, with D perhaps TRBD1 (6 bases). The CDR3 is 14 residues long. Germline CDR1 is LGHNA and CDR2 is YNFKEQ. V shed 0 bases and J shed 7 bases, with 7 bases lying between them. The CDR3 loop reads CASSQDRGNSPLHF. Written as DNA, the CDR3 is TGTGCCAGCAGCCAAGATAGGGGGAATTCACCCCTCCACTTT.

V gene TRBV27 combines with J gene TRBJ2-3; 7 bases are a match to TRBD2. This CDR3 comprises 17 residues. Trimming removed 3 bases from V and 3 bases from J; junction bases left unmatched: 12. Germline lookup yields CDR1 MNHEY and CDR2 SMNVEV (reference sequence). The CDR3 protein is CASSFSTLRGLTDTQYF. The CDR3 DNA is TGTGCCAGCAGTTTCTCAACCCTGCGGGGACTAACAGATACGCAGTATTTT.

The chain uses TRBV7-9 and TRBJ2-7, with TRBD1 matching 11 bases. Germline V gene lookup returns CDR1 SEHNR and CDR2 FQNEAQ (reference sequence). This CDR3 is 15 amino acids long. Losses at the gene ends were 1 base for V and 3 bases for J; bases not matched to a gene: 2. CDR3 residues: CASSLDGTGGYEQYF. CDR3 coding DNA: TGTGCCAGCAGCTTAGATGGGACAGGGGGCTACGAGCAGTACTTC.

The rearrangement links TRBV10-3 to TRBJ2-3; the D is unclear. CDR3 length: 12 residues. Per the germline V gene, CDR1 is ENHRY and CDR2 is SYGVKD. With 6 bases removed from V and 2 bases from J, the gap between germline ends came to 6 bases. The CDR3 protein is CAISADTDTQYF. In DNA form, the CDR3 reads TGTGCCATCAGCGCAGACACAGATACGCAGTATTTT.

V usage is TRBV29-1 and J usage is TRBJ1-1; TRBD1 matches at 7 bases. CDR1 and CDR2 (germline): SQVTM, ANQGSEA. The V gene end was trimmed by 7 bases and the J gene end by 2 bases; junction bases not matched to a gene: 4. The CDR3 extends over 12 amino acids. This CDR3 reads CSGRQGNTEAFF. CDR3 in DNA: TGCAGCGGGCGACAGGGAAACACTGAAGCTTTCTTT. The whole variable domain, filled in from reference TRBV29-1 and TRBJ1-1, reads SAVISQKPSRDICQRGTSLTIQCQVDSQVTMMFWYRQQPGQSLTLIATANQGSEATYESGFVIDKFPISRPNLTFSTLTVSNMSPEDSSIYLCSGRQGNTEAFFGQGTRLTVV.

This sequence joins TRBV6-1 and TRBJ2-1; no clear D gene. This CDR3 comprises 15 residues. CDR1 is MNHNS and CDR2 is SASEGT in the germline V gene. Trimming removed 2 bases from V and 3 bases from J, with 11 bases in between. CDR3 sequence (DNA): TGTGCCAGCAGTGAATTGCAGGTCCGCTACAATGAGCAGTTCTTC. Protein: CASSELQVRYNEQFF.

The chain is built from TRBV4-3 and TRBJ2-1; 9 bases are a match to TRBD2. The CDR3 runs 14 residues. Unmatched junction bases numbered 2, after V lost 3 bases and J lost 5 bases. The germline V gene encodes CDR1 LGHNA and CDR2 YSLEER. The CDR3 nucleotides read TGCGCCAGCAGCCAGCCTAGCGGGAACAATGAGCAGTTCTTC. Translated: CASSQPSGNNEQFF.

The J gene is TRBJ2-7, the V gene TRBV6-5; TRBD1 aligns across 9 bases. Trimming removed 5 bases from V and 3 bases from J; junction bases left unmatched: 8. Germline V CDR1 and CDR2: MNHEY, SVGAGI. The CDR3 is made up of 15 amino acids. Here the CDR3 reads CASSQRTGAGYEQYF. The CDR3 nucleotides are TGTGCCAGCAGTCAGCGGACAGGGGCTGGCTACGAGCAGTACTTC.

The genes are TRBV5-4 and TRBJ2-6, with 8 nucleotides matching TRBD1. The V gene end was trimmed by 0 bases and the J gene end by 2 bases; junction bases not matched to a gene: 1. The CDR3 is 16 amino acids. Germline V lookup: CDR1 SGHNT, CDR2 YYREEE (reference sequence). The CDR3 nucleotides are TGTGCCAGCAGCTTGGCAGGGGGCACTGGGGCCAACGTCCTGACTTTC. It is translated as CASSLAGGTGANVLTF.

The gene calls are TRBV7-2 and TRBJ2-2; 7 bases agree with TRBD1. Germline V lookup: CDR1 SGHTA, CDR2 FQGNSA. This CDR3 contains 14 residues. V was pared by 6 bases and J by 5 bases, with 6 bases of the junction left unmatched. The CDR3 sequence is CASRPTGWTGELFF. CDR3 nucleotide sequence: TGTGCCAGCAGACCGACAGGGTGGACCGGGGAGCTGTTTTTT.

The CDR3 coding sequence is TGTGCCAGCAGCTCTGGGGAACAGGGCACCGGGGAGCTGTTTTTT. It is translated as CASSSGEQGTGELFF. V usage is TRBV7-6 and J usage is TRBJ2-2; D possibly corresponds to TRBD1 (6 bases). Trimming took off 4 bases at V and 4 bases at J, with 13 bases between the two ends. The CDR3 is 15 residues long. Germline assignment: CDR1 SGHVS and CDR2 FNYEAQ.

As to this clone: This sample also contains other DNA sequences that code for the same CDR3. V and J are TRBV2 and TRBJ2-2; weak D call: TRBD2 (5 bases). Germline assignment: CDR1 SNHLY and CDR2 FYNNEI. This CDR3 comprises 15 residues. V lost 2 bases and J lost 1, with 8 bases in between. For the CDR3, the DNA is TGTGCCAGCAGTGAAAGAACTAGGAACACCGGGGAGCTGTTTTTT. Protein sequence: CASSERTRNTGELFF.

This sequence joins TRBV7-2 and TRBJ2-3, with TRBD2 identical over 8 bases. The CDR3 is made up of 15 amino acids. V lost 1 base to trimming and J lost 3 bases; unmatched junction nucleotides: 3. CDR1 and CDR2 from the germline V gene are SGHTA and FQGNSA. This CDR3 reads CASSLVAGWTDTQYF. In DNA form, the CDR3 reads TGTGCCAGCAGCTTAGTAGCGGGATGGACAGATACGCAGTATTTT. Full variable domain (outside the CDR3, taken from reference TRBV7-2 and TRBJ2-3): GAGVSQSPSNKVTEKGKDVELRCDPISGHTALYWYRQSLGQGLEFLIYFQGNSAPDKSGLPSDRFSAERTGGSVSTLTIQRTQQEDSAVYLCASSLVAGWTDTQYFGPGTRLTVL.

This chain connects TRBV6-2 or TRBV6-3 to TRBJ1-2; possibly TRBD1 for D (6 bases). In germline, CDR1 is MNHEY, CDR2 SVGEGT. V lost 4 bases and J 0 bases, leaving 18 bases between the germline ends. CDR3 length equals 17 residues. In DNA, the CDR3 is TGTGCCAGCAGTTTTTCGGACAGACTACCCACTAACTATGGCTACACCTTC. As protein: CASSFSDRLPTNYGYTF.

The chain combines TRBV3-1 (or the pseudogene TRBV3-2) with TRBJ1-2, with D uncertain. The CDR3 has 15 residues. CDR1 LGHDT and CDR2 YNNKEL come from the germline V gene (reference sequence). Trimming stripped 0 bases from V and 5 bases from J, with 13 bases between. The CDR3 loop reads CASSQDEWGGYGYTF. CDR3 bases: TGTGCCAGCAGCCAAGATGAATGGGGAGGATATGGCTACACCTTC.

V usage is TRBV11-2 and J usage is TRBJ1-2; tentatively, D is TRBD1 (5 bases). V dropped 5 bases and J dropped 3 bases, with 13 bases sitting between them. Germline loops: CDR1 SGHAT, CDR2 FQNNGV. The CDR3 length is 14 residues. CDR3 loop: CASSPSAGDYGYTF. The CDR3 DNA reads TGTGCCAGCAGCCCTAGTGCGGGGGACTATGGCTACACCTTC.

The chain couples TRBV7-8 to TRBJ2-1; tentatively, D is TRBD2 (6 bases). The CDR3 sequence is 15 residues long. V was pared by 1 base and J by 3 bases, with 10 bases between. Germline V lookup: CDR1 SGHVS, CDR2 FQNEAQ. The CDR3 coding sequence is TGTGCCAGCAGCTTAGGTGCGGGGTTCTACAATGAGCAGTTCTTC. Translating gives CASSLGAGFYNEQFF.